The T cell receptor beta chain described here comes from a study of early T cells in non-severe SARS-CoV-2 infection. Study context: Chains stayed unpaired after sequencing of bulk RNA from unsorted whole blood.

Of note for this clonotype: What it binds is unknown.

The library protocol tagged individual cDNA molecules with unique molecular identifiers. TCRdb ran MiXCR on the 5' RACE reads and lists one entry per CDR3 protein. Of roughly 34,000 distinct CDR3 sequences listed, approximately 5% are singletons. V dropped 7 bases and J dropped 0 bases, with 10 bases sitting between them. Germline CDR1 MNHNS, CDR2 SASEGT. This CDR3 is built from 14 residues. Regarding the study as a whole: VDJdb matching skewed toward anti-spike CD8 responses, missing private and CD4 specificities.

The source material was whole blood. The chain uses TRBV6-1 and TRBJ1-5; D is uncertain. The source is an adult who was a healthcare worker with PCR-confirmed SARS-CoV-2 infection or an uninfected control (not recorded which). CDR3 residues: CASTKFDSNQPQHF. The CDR3 DNA sequence: TGTGCCAGCACCAAATTCGATAGCAATCAGCCCCAGCATTTT.